This T cell receptor beta chain was profiled in a study of CD8 T cells in ankylosing spondylitis (dated by TCRdb to about 2017). At the level of the whole study: The study profiled T cell receptor beta repertoires in healthy donors and ankylosing spondylitis patients to find disease-linked TCR variants. Peripheral blood was sampled, and synovial fluid was also collected from ankylosing spondylitis patients. The whole study cohort included 108 healthy donors and 25 or so ankylosing spondylitis patients.

The germline V and J ends show losses of 6 bases and 5 bases respectively, and no gene match explains 13 bases of the junction. CDR1 and CDR2 are read off the germline V gene as SQVTM and ANQGSEA. Inclusive of the bounding cysteine and phenylalanine, the CDR3 is 15 residues long. Only CDR3 DNA is held: 45 bases, read in frame from base 1. These reads were obtained on an Illumina HiSeq 2500. TCR beta libraries were prepared by quantitative 5'-RACE with molecular barcodes. Regarding the original processing steps: A new computational method based on a probabilistic model of VDJ rearrangement was used to identify disease-linked TCR variants. The public reads were run again by TCRdb, first through fastp at Q25 and then through MiXCR, and only productive beta chains were kept. Each record represents a unique CDR3 protein, reported with the most common genes and DNA among its rows. The V and J calls and clone size come from TCRdb's table, not from the authors' own analysis. The sample has around 390,000 distinct CDR3 sequences on record, about 20% of them singletons. In total, the top ten clones hold about a sixth of the sample.

Study-level results and caveats: Some motif variants had previously been reported in the synovial fluid and blood of reactive arthritis patients, which suggests shared mechanisms of disease initiation. According to the report, matched synovial fluid samples from ankylosing spondylitis patients were significantly enriched for the disease-linked clones. The disease-linked clones had a CD8+ phenotype and were found at relatively low frequencies in peripheral blood. Blood from ankylosing spondylitis patients appeared to be characterized by a TCR beta motif composed of under ten highly homologous amino acid variants.

At least ten counts were recorded for this clonotype. Its antigen is still unknown. Base qualities were left out, and no much larger clone turns up one base away. The chain couples TRBV29-1 to TRBJ2-1, with 7 junctional bases fitting TRBD2. The source of this sequence is a male donor with ankylosing spondylitis. The sequencing input was blood, either unsorted or a sorted T cell fraction (not recorded which). DNA sequence: TGCAGCGTAGTAGACAGCGGGAAGAGAGACAATGAGCAGTTCTTC. This encodes CSVVDSGKRDNEQFF.